The TCR beta chain described here comes from a study of CD8 T cells in ankylosing spondylitis. TCRdb reprocessed the 5' RACE reads with MiXCR, giving one entry per CDR3 protein. Of 200,000 to 250,000 distinct CDR3 sequences in the sample, 8.2% were seen once. Findings and limits, study-wide: A TCR beta motif of under ten highly homologous variants appeared characteristic of ankylosing spondylitis blood. Disease-linked clones reportedly showed significant enrichment in matched ankylosing spondylitis synovial fluid. There were earlier reports of some motif variants in reactive arthritis synovial fluid and blood. CD8+ cells made up the disease-linked clones, which were relatively rare in peripheral blood.

Germline CDR1 is SGHTA and CDR2 is FQGNSA. This CDR3 comprises 14 residues. V lost 4 bases and J lost 0, with 9 bases in between. This clonotype was observed at least ten times. What it recognizes is unknown. The clonotype comes from a female donor with ankylosing spondylitis or in good health (not recorded which). Input material: blood, either unsorted or a sorted T cell fraction (not recorded which). The V call is TRBV7-2, the J call TRBJ1-1; D not resolved. The CDR3 sequence is CASSSTFMNTEAFF. CDR3 nucleotide sequence: TGTGCCAGCAGCTCCACCTTTATGAACACTGAAGCTTTCTTT.